These T cell receptor beta chains were read from a single sample in a study of OX40 agonist ivuxolimab in advanced cancers. TCRdb keeps only in-frame clones here, not all; method: immunoSEQ multiplex PCR. The repertoire holds around 26,000 clones, with roughly 76% as singletons. Sequenced here: CD4+ or CD8+ T cells sorted from blood, sampled in a trial of the OX40 agonist ivuxolimab. The origin of the receptors is an adult with an advanced solid tumor such as melanoma, head and neck, liver or kidney cancer. Each CDR3 is given with its conserved first and last residue. The D gene is left open where the match is weak. Some rows mark clone size as missing; the rest say once, few, many or name a class of expanded clone.

TRBJ2-5,TRBV18,NA,TRBD1,14,CASSPLDRQETQYF,TGTGCCAGCTCACCACTGGACAGGCAAGAGACCCAGTACTTC
TRBJ2-1,TRBV4-1,NA,NA,14,CASSPSSGFDEQFF,TGCGCCAGCAGCCCAAGTAGTGGGTTCGATGAGCAGTTCTTC
TRBJ1-1,TRBV6-5,few,TRBD1,16,CASSYGQGARNTEAFF,TGTGCCAGCAGTTACGGGCAGGGGGCCCGGAACACTGAAGCTTTCTTT
TRBJ1-1,TRBV11-2,NA,NA,13,CASSPSLGGEAFF,TGTGCCAGCAGCCCTAGTCTCGGGGGCGAAGCTTTCTTT
TRBJ2-3,TRBV7-9,NA,NA,12,CASRSHSDTQYF,TGTGCCAGCAGATCACACTCAGATACGCAGTATTTT
TRBJ2-1,TRBV13,NA,NA,11,CASGAANEQFF,TGTGCCAGCGGGGCGGCTAATGAGCAGTTCTTC
TRBJ1-2,TRBV30,NA,NA,13,CAWSPDSNYGYTF,TGTGCCTGGAGTCCCGACAGTAACTATGGCTACACCTTC
TRBJ2-5,TRBV28,once,NA,13,CASSFEGLRTQYF,TGTGCCAGCAGTTTCGAAGGGCTAAGGACCCAGTACTTC
TRBJ2-7,TRBV6-5,NA,NA,10,CASSSHEQYF,TGTGCCAGCAGTTCACACGAGCAGTACTTC
TRBJ1-1,TRBV5-1,NA,NA,18,CASSLIGGRVSPNTEAFF,TGCGCCAGCAGCTTGATCGGTGGGAGAGTTTCACCGAACACTGAAGCTTTCTTT
TRBJ1-6,TRBV7-9,few,NA,14,CASSLGEGSSPLHF,TGTGCCAGCAGCTTAGGGGAGGGGTCCTCACCCCTCCACTTT
TRBJ1-1,TRBV5-8,NA,TRBD1,15,CASSLEAGGTTEAFF,TGTGCCAGCAGCTTGGAGGCAGGGGGGACCACTGAAGCTTTCTTT
TRBJ1-2,TRBV6-1,NA,NA,15,CASSEYKGVNYGYTF,TGTGCCAGCAGTGAATACAAGGGGGTTAACTATGGCTACACCTTC
TRBJ1-5,TRBV27,NA,TRBD1,14,CASRNRGPNQPQHF,TGTGCCAGCAGAAACAGGGGCCCCAATCAGCCCCAGCATTTT
TRBJ2-5,TRBV11-2,NA,NA,14,CASSLGGVVETQYF,TGTGCCAGCAGCTTAGGTGGGGTAGTCGAGACCCAGTACTTC
TRBJ1-6,TRBV28,NA,TRBD1,16,CASSVPRQGFGSPLHF,TGTGCCAGCAGCGTGCCCCGACAGGGATTTGGGTCACCCCTCCACTTT
TRBJ1-1,TRBV5-6,NA,NA,14,CASSLEGGNTEAFF,TGTGCCAGCAGCTTAGAGGGGGGGAACACTGAAGCTTTCTTT
TRBJ1-1,TRBV19,NA,NA,15,CASTLRSGGNTEAFF,TGTGCCAGTACCCTTCGGTCGGGGGGGAACACTGAAGCTTTCTTT
TRBJ2-5,TRBV6-6,NA,NA,12,CTSSYSLKAQYF,TGTACCAGCAGTTACAGCTTGAAGGCCCAGTACTTC
TRBJ2-3,TRBV2,NA,NA,15,CASSPRDSSTDTQYF,TGTGCCAGCAGCCCCCGGGACTCGAGCACAGATACGCAGTATTTT
TRBJ1-5,TRBV4-1,NA,TRBD1,15,CASSRQDRGNQPQHF,TGCGCCAGCAGCCGCCAGGACAGGGGAAATCAGCCCCAGCATTTT
TRBJ2-5,TRBV9,NA,TRBD2,14,CASSVRTGGKTQYF,TGTGCCAGCAGCGTAAGGACGGGGGGAAAGACCCAGTACTTC
TRBJ1-2,TRBV30,NA,NA,15,CAWSVVGSSSSGYTF,TGTGCCTGGAGTGTGGTCGGCAGCAGCTCCAGCGGCTACACCTTC
TRBJ1-2,TRBV5-4,NA,NA,15,CASSPSPAGIYGYTF,TGTGCCAGCAGCCCCAGTCCGGCAGGCATCTATGGCTACACCTTC
TRBJ1-5,TRBV6-1,few,NA,15,CASSEWTGFGQPQHF,TGTGCCAGCAGTGAATGGACGGGTTTTGGCCAGCCCCAGCATTTT
TRBJ1-1,TRBV4-3,few,NA,15,CASSQVAGGYTEAFF,TGCGCCAGCAGCCAAGTTGCAGGCGGGTACACTGAAGCTTTCTTT
TRBJ2-1,TRBV5-4,NA,TRBD2,14,CASSFSGGANEQFF,TGTGCCAGCAGCTTTAGCGGGGGGGCGAATGAGCAGTTCTTC
TRBJ2-3,TRBV29-1,NA,TRBD1,14,CSVEPDRVTDTQYF,TGCAGCGTTGAACCCGACAGGGTCACAGATACGCAGTATTTT
TRBJ1-2,TRBV10-3,NA,NA,13,CAIHRSGNYGYTF,TGTGCCATCCATCGCTCGGGGAACTATGGCTACACCTTC
TRBJ2-5,TRBV7-6,NA,NA,17,CASSLRFGGQGGETQYF,TGTGCCAGCAGCTTAAGGTTCGGGGGCCAGGGAGGGGAGACCCAGTACTTC
TRBJ1-1,TRBV5-4,NA,NA,13,CASSWAGGAEAFF,TGTGCCAGCAGCTGGGCCGGCGGGGCTGAAGCTTTCTTT
TRBJ1-1,TRBV7-6,NA,NA,13,CASSLVKNTEAFF,TGTGCCAGCAGCTTAGTTAAGAACACTGAAGCTTTCTTT
TRBJ2-3,TRBV7-8,NA,NA,12,CASSPTPGERYF,TGTGCCAGCAGTCCTACCCCCGGGGAGCGGTATTTT
TRBJ2-7,TRBV2,medium-sized,TRBD1,12,CASSTGGGEQYF,TGTGCCAGCAGTACAGGGGGAGGCGAGCAGTACTTC
TRBJ2-5,TRBV7-9,NA,NA,15,CASSLAAGPEETQYF,TGTGCCAGCAGCTTAGCCGCAGGCCCCGAAGAGACCCAGTACTTC